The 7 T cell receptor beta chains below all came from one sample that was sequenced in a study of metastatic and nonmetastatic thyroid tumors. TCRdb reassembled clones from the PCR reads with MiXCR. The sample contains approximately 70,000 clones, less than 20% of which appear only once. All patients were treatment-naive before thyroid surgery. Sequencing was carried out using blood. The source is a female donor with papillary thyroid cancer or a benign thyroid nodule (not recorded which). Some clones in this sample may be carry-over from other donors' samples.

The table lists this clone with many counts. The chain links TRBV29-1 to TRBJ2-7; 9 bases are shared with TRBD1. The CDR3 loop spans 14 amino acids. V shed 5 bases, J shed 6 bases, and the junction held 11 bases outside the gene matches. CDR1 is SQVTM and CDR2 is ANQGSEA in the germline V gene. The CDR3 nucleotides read TGCAGCGTTCTACCGGGACAGGGCCGGGGCGAGCAGTACTTC. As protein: CSVLPGQGRGEQYF.

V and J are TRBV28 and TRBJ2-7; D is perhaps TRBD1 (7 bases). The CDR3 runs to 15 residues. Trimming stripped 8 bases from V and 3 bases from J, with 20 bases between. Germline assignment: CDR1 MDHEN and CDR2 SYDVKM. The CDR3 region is CASRRGRGALYEQYF. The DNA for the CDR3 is TGTGCCAGCCGCAGGGGCAGGGGGGCCCTCTACGAGCAGTACTTC.

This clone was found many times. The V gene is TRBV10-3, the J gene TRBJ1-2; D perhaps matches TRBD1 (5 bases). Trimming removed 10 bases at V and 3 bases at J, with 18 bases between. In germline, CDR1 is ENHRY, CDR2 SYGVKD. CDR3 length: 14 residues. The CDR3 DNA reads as TGTGCCACTACCCGGGACCGCGCTGACTATGGCTACACCTTC. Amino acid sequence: CATTRDRADYGYTF.

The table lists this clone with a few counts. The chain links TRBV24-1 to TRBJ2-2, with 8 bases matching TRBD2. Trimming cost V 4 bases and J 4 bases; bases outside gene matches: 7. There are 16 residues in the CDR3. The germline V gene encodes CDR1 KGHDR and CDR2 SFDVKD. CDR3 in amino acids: CATSDQKRGSTGELFF. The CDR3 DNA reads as TGTGCCACCAGTGACCAAAAGCGGGGGAGCACCGGGGAGCTGTTTTTT.

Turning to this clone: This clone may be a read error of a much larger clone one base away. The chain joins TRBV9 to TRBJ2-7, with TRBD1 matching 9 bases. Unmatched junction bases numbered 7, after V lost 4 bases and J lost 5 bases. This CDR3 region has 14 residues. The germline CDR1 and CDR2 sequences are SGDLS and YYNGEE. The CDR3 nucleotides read TGTGCCAGCAGCCAGACAGGGGGGGTCCACGAGCAGTACTTC. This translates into CASSQTGGVHEQYF.

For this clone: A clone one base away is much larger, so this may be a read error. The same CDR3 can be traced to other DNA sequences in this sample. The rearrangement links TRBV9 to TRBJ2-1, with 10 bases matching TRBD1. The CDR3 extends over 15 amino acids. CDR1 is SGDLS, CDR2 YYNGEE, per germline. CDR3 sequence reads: CASSRRTGGNNEQFF. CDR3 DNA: TGTGCCAGCAGCCGTAGGACAGGGGGGAACAATGAACAGTTCTTC.

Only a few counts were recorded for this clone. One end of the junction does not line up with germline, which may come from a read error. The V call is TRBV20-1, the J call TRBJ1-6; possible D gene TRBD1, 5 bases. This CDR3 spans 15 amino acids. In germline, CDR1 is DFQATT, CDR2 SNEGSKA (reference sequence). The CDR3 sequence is CSVRLGEHYNSPLHF. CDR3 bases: TGCAGTGTTAGATTAGGGGAGCACTATAATTCACCCCTCCACTTT.